Given below is one T cell receptor beta chain in context. What it binds is unknown. These data originate in a study of CD8 T cells in ankylosing spondylitis. Broader study findings: Matched ankylosing spondylitis synovial fluid reportedly showed significant enrichment of disease-linked clones. Made up of 7 to 9 highly homologous variants, a TCR beta motif appeared characteristic of ankylosing spondylitis blood. Prior literature has documented some motif variants in synovial fluid and blood from reactive arthritis. CD8+ disease-linked clones were present at relatively low frequencies in blood.

Quantitative molecular-barcoded 5'-RACE generated the TCR beta libraries. From the 5' RACE reads, TCRdb called clonotypes with MiXCR, one entry per CDR3 protein. The profile shows fewer than 500,000 distinct CDR3 sequences, 25% to 30% of them singletons. The length of the CDR3 is 16 residues. V gave up 1 base and J gave up 5 bases; unmatched junction bases: 6. Sequences were obtained from blood, either unsorted or a sorted T cell fraction (not recorded which). This TCR was sampled from a male donor with ankylosing spondylitis. V and J are TRBV12-3 or TRBV12-4 and TRBJ2-1, with 9 bases identical to TRBD1. The CDR3 DNA sequence: TGTGCCAGCAGTTTAGGGGGACAGGGCCTGGACAATGAGCAGTTCTTC. This gives the protein CASSLGGQGLDNEQFF.